Listed here are 13 T cell receptor beta chains from one sample, sequenced in a study of yellow fever vaccine responses in identical twins. In TCRdb, the RT-PCR reads were re-called with MiXCR into one record per CDR3 protein. The table shows some 20,000 distinct CDR3 sequences, with less than 75% occurring only once. The starting material was T cells from blood (PBMCs), unsorted or a sorted subset (not recorded which), obtained before or after yellow fever vaccination (not recorded which). The receptor source for this set is a woman under 30 who received the yellow fever vaccine.

V is TRBV18 and J is TRBJ1-2; 7 bases match TRBD1. V shed 0 bases, J shed 7 bases, and the junction held 2 bases outside the gene matches. The CDR3 is 13 residues long. Germline V lookup: CDR1 KGHSH, CDR2 LQKENI. The CDR3 DNA reads TGTGCCAGCTCACCACCCTCAGGGGGTGGCTACACCTTC. This encodes CASSPPSGGGYTF.

The chain uses TRBV10-3 and TRBJ1-5; D is possibly TRBD1 (5 bases). This CDR3 spans 14 amino acids. CDR1 and CDR2 from the germline V gene are ENHRY and SYGVKD. V lost 0 bases, J lost 7 bases, and 10 bases lay in between. Written as DNA, the CDR3 is TGTGCCATCAGTGAGTCGGGGGGATCCCAGCCCCAGCATTTT. It codes for CAISESGGSQPQHF.

The CDR3 reads CASSPWTGLFNEQFF. In DNA, the CDR3 is TGTGCCAGCTCACCCTGGACGGGGCTATTCAATGAGCAGTTCTTC. V gene TRBV18 combines with J gene TRBJ2-1; D tentatively reads TRBD1 or TRBD2 (5 bases each). Germline-derived CDR1 and CDR2 are KGHSH and LQKENI. This CDR3 is built from 15 residues. V gave up 3 bases and J gave up 6 bases, with 15 bases separating them.

V gene TRBV10-3 combines with J gene TRBJ1-6; 7 nucleotides match TRBD1. V lost 6 bases, J lost 8 bases, and 4 bases stayed unmatched. The CDR3 loop spans 13 amino acids. The germline V gene encodes CDR1 ENHRY and CDR2 SYGVKD. CDR3 in DNA: TGTGCCATCAGCCAGCAGGGGGATTCACCCCTCCACTTT. This codes for CAISQQGDSPLHF.

This clonotype was seen a few times. The J gene is TRBJ2-5, the V gene TRBV23-1; D remains unclear. TRBV23-1 is treated as an ORF (open reading frame) with a function not yet certain. The length of the CDR3 is 14 residues. Deletions cut 5 bases from V and 2 bases from J, with 12 bases between. CDR3 loop: CASSELTEQETQYF. As DNA, the CDR3 is TGCGCCAGCAGTGAACTGACTGAGCAAGAGACCCAGTACTTC.

The V and J genes are TRBV12-5 and TRBJ2-3; 9 bases map to TRBD2. Unmatched junction bases numbered 6, after V lost 6 bases and J lost 2 bases. Germline V gene sequence: CDR1 LGHNT, CDR2 FRNRAP. This CDR3 region has 15 residues. CDR3 sequence (DNA): TGTGCTAGTGGGGACGGGACTAGCAACACAGATACGCAGTATTTT. It specifies CASGDGTSNTDTQYF.

This clonotype was observed a handful of times. The chain joins TRBV5-1 to TRBJ1-1, with D unclear. Trimming cost V 4 bases and J 1 base, with 17 bases left between them. Germline V gene lookup returns CDR1 SGHRS and CDR2 YFSETQ. CDR3 length: 16 amino acids. The CDR3 bases are TGCGCCAGCAGCCACGCGGGAAAGGCGGCGAACACTGAAGCTTTCTTT. Translated: CASSHAGKAANTEAFF. The variable domain in full, with the rest retrieved from reference TRBV5-1 and TRBJ1-1, is KAGVTQTPRYLIKTRGQQVTLSCSPISGHRSVSWYQQTPGQGLQFLFEYFSETQRNKGNFPGRFSGRQFSNSRSEMNVSTLELGDSALYLCASSHAGKAANTEAFFGQGTRLTVV.

CDR3 bases: TGTGCCAGCAGCCATCTTAAAGGGATCGGCTACACCTTC. Translation gives CASSHLKGIGYTF. J is TRBJ1-2 and V is TRBV12-3 or TRBV12-4; D not resolved. Trimming pared 6 bases from V and 8 bases from J, leaving 16 bases between. The CDR3 covers 13 residues.

V is TRBV20-1 and J is TRBJ1-2; 7 bases are a match to TRBD1. The germline gives CDR1 DFQATT, CDR2 SNEGSKA (reference sequence). The CDR3 totals 14 residues. V dropped 4 bases and J dropped 0; count of bases not matched to a gene: 5. This CDR3 is CSATGTEANYGYTF. The CDR3 bases are TGCAGTGCTACTGGGACAGAGGCTAACTATGGCTACACCTTC.

The chain recombines TRBV7-2 with TRBJ1-4; D is unresolved. Germline CDR1 is SGHTA and CDR2 is FQGNSA. This CDR3 has 14 residues. V shed 5 bases and J shed 4 bases, with 11 bases lying between them. The CDR3 spells CASSPGPVNEKLFF. The CDR3 DNA follows: TGTGCCAGCAGCCCCGGTCCTGTTAATGAAAAACTGTTTTTT.

Here the CDR3 reads CATCPTGDTEAFF. As DNA, the CDR3 is TGTGCCACCTGCCCCACAGGGGACACTGAAGCTTTCTTT. The V and J genes are TRBV11-1 and TRBJ1-1; 7 nucleotides align to TRBD1. The V segment lost 10 bases and the J segment 3 bases; nucleotides outside the gene matches: 8. Germline V lookup: CDR1 SGHAT, CDR2 FQDESV (reference sequence). The length of the CDR3 is 13 residues.

This clonotype was found a few times. This CDR3 reads CASSLPGLRPNHEQFF. The CDR3 nucleotides read TGTGCCAGCAGCTTACCGGGACTCCGACCGAACCATGAGCAGTTCTTC. The V gene is TRBV11-3, the J gene TRBJ2-1; maybe TRBD2 (6 bases). The length of the CDR3 is 16 residues. Germline V lookup: CDR1 SGHNT, CDR2 YENEEA. The V and J ends lost 2 bases and 8 bases respectively, with 19 bases between them.

This clonotype was counted only a few times. CDR3 bases: TGCAGCGTTGATAAAGGCTACGAGCAGTACTTC. The encoded protein is CSVDKGYEQYF. V usage is TRBV29-1 and J usage is TRBJ2-7; the D is unclear. V was shortened by 3 bases and J by 3 bases, with 6 bases between the two germline ends. This CDR3 is 11 amino acids long. CDR1 is SQVTM and CDR2 is ANQGSEA in the germline V gene.